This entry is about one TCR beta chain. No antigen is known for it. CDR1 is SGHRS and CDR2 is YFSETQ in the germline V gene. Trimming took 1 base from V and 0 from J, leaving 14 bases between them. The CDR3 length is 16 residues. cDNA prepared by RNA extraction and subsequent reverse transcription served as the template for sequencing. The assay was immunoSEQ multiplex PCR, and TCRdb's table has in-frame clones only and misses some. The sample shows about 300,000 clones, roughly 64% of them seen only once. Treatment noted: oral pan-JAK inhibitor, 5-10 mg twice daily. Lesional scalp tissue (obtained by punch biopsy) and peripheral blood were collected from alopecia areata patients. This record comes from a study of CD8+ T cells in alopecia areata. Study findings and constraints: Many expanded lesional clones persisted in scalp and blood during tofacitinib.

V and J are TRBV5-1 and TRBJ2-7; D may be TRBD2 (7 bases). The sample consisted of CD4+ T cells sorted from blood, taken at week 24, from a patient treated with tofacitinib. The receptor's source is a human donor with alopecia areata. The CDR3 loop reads CASSLSGGADSYEQYF. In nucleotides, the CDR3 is TGCGCCAGCAGCTTGTCTGGGGGGGCGGACTCCTACGAGCAGTACTTC.